This TCR beta chain was sequenced during a study of T cells after yellow fever vaccination. Details on this clonotype: The target antigen is unknown.

Conversion of TCR transcripts into cDNA relied on 5'RACE template switching, which added a universal primer site and UMIs. Using its own MiXCR run on the 5' RACE reads, TCRdb lists one record per CDR3 protein. The sample includes 400,000 or so distinct CDR3 sequences, 11% seen only once; the top ten take less than 20%. From germline, CDR1 is MNHEY and CDR2 SVGEGT. With 5 bases removed from V and 4 bases from J, the gap between germline ends came to 19 bases. The CDR3 runs to 16 residues. Study-level findings and limits: Post-booster repertoires again held most primary-vaccination clones (roughly 95% CD4, 75% to 90% CD8). Abundant contaminating clonotypes from the bulk population could appear in FACS-sorted repertoires. Few clonotypes appeared in both CD4 and CD8 compartments.

This material consisted of PBMCs, taken on the day of the first yellow fever vaccination. The gene calls are TRBV6-2 or TRBV6-3 and TRBJ2-3, with D possibly TRBD2 on 6 matching bases. The sequence derives from a young man who received the YFV17D yellow fever vaccine. In nucleotides, the CDR3 is TGTGCCAGCAGTCTCTCGCGGACTACTCGCCCAGATACGCAGTATTTT. Translation gives CASSLSRTTRPDTQYF.